This TCR beta chain was recorded in a study of blood T cell repertoires in COVID-19. Germline V gene lookup returns CDR1 SGHNT and CDR2 YYREEE (reference sequence). The CDR3 runs to 14 residues. Trimming stripped 0 bases from V and 6 bases from J, with 13 bases between. Clones were read by immunoSEQ multiplex PCR, and TCRdb kept only the in-frame ones, dropping some. The sample includes some 150,000 clones, more than 80% of them seen just once. The gene calls are TRBV5-4 and TRBJ2-7; TRBD2 might be the D (6 bases). This TCR came from a woman aged 18-29 years who had been exposed to COVID-19. The sequencing sample was made of PBMCs or T cells enriched from blood (not recorded which). This chain's CDR3 is CASSLVGRRGEQYF. The CDR3 coding sequence is TGTGCCAGCAGCTTGGTCGGGAGACGGGGCGAGCAGTACTTC.